A selection of T cell receptor beta chains follows, all from one sample in a study of T-cell reconstitution after alpha-beta-depleted transplantation in children. TCRdb recomputed calls from the PCR reads with MiXCR, one row per CDR3 protein. The table lists under 450,000 distinct CDR3 sequences, 15% to 20% of them singletons. Here the sequenced sample was PBMCs, mostly from graft donor cells, taken 360 days after TCRalphabeta/CD19-depleted stem cell transplant. These receptors originate from a boy under two years old who had a stem cell transplant for Wiskott-Aldrich syndrome, so the T cells may come from the graft donor. Both conserved end residues are part of each CDR3. The D gene is left open where the match is weak. Only part of the rows carry a size: once, few, many, or a class if the clone is expanded.

clone_size	d_call	v_call	j_call	cdr3_aa	cdr3_nt
few	.	TRBV27	TRBJ2-7	CASSLTLRREQYF	TGTGCCAGCAGTTTAACACTCCGACGTGAGCAGTACTTC
.	.	TRBV7-9	TRBJ1-1	CASSRQLNTEAFF	TGTGCCAGCAGCCGACAGCTGAACACTGAAGCTTTCTTT
.	.	TRBV24-1	TRBJ2-1	CATSAARDYNEQFF	TGTGCCACCAGTGCGGCCAGGGACTACAATGAGCAGTTCTTC
many	.	TRBV25-1	TRBJ2-7	CASREGSPYYEQYF	TGTGCCAGCAGGGAGGGCTCTCCATACTACGAGCAGTACTTC
.	TRBD1	TRBV11-2	TRBJ2-5	CASSLEERTGFGETQYF	TGTGCCAGCAGCCTCGAGGAAAGGACAGGGTTTGGAGAGACCCAGTACTTC
.	TRBD2	TRBV20-1	TRBJ2-5	CIARDWRGLVETQYF	TGCATTGCTAGAGATTGGCGGGGACTAGTGGAGACCCAGTACTTC
.	.	TRBV4-1	TRBJ1-1	CASSQRRQPNTEAFF	TGCGCCAGCAGCCAAAGACGGCAGCCGAACACTGAAGCTTTCTTT
.	.	TRBV24-1	TRBJ2-5	CATSDHLQETQYF	TGTGCCACCAGTGATCATCTTCAAGAGACCCAGTACTTC
.	.	TRBV5-1	TRBJ2-1	CASSTGTGMAYNEQFF	TGCGCCAGCAGCACCGGTACAGGGATGGCCTACAATGAGCAGTTCTTC
few	.	TRBV4-1	TRBJ2-5	CASSQVGRGSMETQYF	TGCGCCAGCAGCCAAGTGGGCAGGGGCAGTATGGAGACCCAGTACTTC
once	.	TRBV27	TRBJ2-7	CASSSVDRSYEQYF	TGTGCCAGCAGTTCCGTGGACAGATCCTACGAGCAGTACTTC
few	.	TRBV5-1	TRBJ2-7	CASSLGAGYEQYF	TGCGCCAGCAGCTTGGGGGCAGGCTACGAGCAGTACTTC
many	.	TRBV5-1	TRBJ2-2	CASSLGGTGNTGELFF	TGCGCCAGCAGCTTGGGCGGGACCGGTAACACCGGGGAGCTGTTTTTT
.	.	TRBV7-9	TRBJ2-5	CASSHFWTAIQETQYF	TGTGCCAGCAGCCACTTTTGGACAGCCATACAAGAGACCCAGTACTTC
.	.	TRBV7-9	TRBJ1-6	CASSRVQVNSPLHF	TGTGCCAGCAGCAGGGTACAGGTTAATTCACCCCTCCACTTT
few	TRBD1	TRBV24-1	TRBJ2-7	CATSDPGTGLDEQYF	TGTGCCACCAGTGATCCCGGGACAGGTCTGGACGAGCAGTACTTC
few	TRBD1	TRBV29-1	TRBJ2-1	CSVYTGTGRYNEQFF	TGCAGCGTATACACCGGGACAGGACGATACAATGAGCAGTTCTTC
few	.	TRBV20-1	TRBJ2-2	CSAPVSETGELFF	TGCAGTGCTCCCGTTAGCGAGACCGGGGAGCTGTTTTTT
few	.	TRBV9	TRBJ2-4	CASSASPGQKGTAKNIQYF	TGTGCCAGCAGCGCGAGTCCCGGACAAAAGGGGACAGCCAAAAACATTCAGTACTTC
.	.	TRBV20-1	TRBJ2-1	CSARAPRDTYNEQFF	TGCAGTGCTAGAGCTCCCCGGGACACGTACAATGAGCAGTTCTTC
.	.	TRBV10-2	TRBJ2-7	CASSKPGSSYEQYF	TGCGCCAGCAGTAAGCCTGGAAGCTCCTACGAGCAGTACTTC
few	TRBD1	TRBV20-1	TRBJ2-5	CSARTGDETQYF	TGCAGTGCTAGAACAGGGGATGAGACCCAGTACTTC
.	TRBD1	TRBV4-2	TRBJ2-2	CASSQPVRGTGSTGELFF	TGTGCCAGCAGCCAACCCGTTAGGGGGACAGGAAGCACCGGGGAGCTGTTTTTT
.	.	TRBV15	TRBJ1-5	CATSRAGSNQPQHF	TGTGCCACCAGCAGAGCGGGGAGCAATCAGCCCCAGCATTTT
few	.	TRBV29-1	TRBJ2-1	CSVVPGFWNNEQFF	TGCAGCGTTGTACCAGGGTTTTGGAACAATGAGCAGTTCTTC
few	TRBD1	TRBV4-3	TRBJ2-7	CASSQDPRTGYEQYF	TGCGCCAGCAGCCAAGATCCTCGGACAGGTTACGAGCAGTACTTC
.	.	TRBV2	TRBJ2-3	CASSGHPSADTQYF	TGTGCCAGCAGTGGGCACCCCTCGGCAGATACGCAGTATTTT
.	TRBD2	TRBV4-1	TRBJ2-1	CASSHLLAGGSSYNEQFF	TGCGCCAGCAGCCATTTACTAGCGGGGGGGAGCTCCTACAATGAGCAGTTCTTC
few	TRBD1	TRBV7-2	TRBJ2-5	CASSSTGVRETQYF	TGTGCCAGCAGCTCTACAGGGGTGAGAGAGACCCAGTACTTC
.	.	TRBV14	TRBJ2-3	CASRAHGARIDTQYF	TGTGCCAGCCGGGCCCACGGGGCGCGGATAGATACGCAGTATTTT
few	.	TRBV24-1	TRBJ2-2	CATSEPYGADTGELFF	TGTGCCACCAGTGAGCCCTACGGGGCCGACACCGGGGAGCTGTTTTTT
few	.	TRBV29-1	TRBJ1-1	CSVELMGGNTEAFF	TGCAGCGTTGAATTGATGGGGGGGAACACTGAAGCTTTCTTT
few	TRBD1	TRBV24-1	TRBJ2-1	CATSDWTGSHNEQFF	TGTGCCACCAGTGACTGGACAGGTTCTCACAATGAGCAGTTCTTC
.	.	TRBV6-6	TRBJ1-2	CASSSTIHGYTF	TGTGCCAGCAGTTCAACTATCCATGGCTACACCTTC
few	.	TRBV20-1	TRBJ1-2	CSAESSDSYGYTF	TGCAGTGCTGAAAGTTCGGACTCCTATGGCTACACCTTC
.	.	TRBV24-1	TRBJ2-7	CATSSRRGEEQYF	TGTGCCACCAGCTCTCGGCGGGGCGAAGAGCAGTACTTC
.	.	TRBV2	TRBJ2-2	CASRGWGGELFF	TGTGCCAGCAGGGGTTGGGGCGGGGAGCTGTTTTTT
few	.	TRBV6-2/TRBV6-3	TRBJ2-7	CASSYTRLREYYEQYF	TGTGCCAGCAGTTACACCCGATTGAGGGAGTACTACGAGCAGTACTTC
.	.	TRBV12-3/TRBV12-4	TRBJ1-1	CASSFPRAREAFF	TGTGCCAGCAGTTTCCCTAGGGCGCGCGAAGCTTTCTTT
many	.	TRBV2	TRBJ2-1	CASSGGGIYNEQFF	TGTGCCAGCAGTGGAGGCGGAATCTACAATGAGCAGTTCTTC
.	TRBD2	TRBV27	TRBJ2-3	CASSRTSITDTQYF	TGTGCCAGCAGCCGGACTAGCATTACAGATACGCAGTATTTT
.	TRBD1	TRBV6-4	TRBJ2-1	CASSDPSTGHNEQFF	TGTGCCAGCAGTGACCCCTCGACAGGGCACAATGAGCAGTTCTTC
.	TRBD2	TRBV12-3/TRBV12-4	TRBJ2-3	CASSLAGGPSDTQYF	TGTGCCAGCAGTTTAGCGGGAGGGCCGTCAGATACGCAGTATTTT
few	TRBD1	TRBV11-2	TRBJ1-1	CASSLVYRGSLNTEAFF	TGTGCCAGCAGCTTAGTCTACAGGGGTTCCCTGAACACTGAAGCTTTCTTT
few	.	TRBV6-5	TRBJ1-1	CASSYSFQSKDTEAFF	TGTGCCAGCAGTTACTCCTTTCAGAGTAAGGACACTGAAGCTTTCTTT
few	.	TRBV5-1	TRBJ2-6	CASSLAPAPGANVLTF	TGCGCCAGCAGCTTGGCCCCTGCTCCGGGGGCCAACGTCCTGACTTTC
.	TRBD1	TRBV5-1	TRBJ1-1	CASSLKQGTEAFF	TGCGCCAGCAGCCTTAAACAGGGGACTGAAGCTTTCTTT
few	.	TRBV5-1	TRBJ2-5	CASSLLGERTQYF	TGCGCCAGCAGCTTGCTAGGGGAGAGAACCCAGTACTTC
.	TRBD1	TRBV4-3	TRBJ2-7	CASSQSGTGSYEQYF	TGCGCCAGCAGCCAGTCCGGGACAGGTTCCTACGAGCAGTACTTC
.	.	TRBV18	TRBJ2-1	CASSPGVGYEHEQFF	TGTGCCAGCTCACCTGGTGTGGGGTACGAACATGAGCAGTTCTTC
.	.	TRBV12-3/TRBV12-4	TRBJ2-6	CASINWANVLTF	TGTGCCAGCATTAACTGGGCCAACGTCCTGACTTTC
.	.	TRBV5-1	TRBJ2-2	CASSQTWDLNTGELFF	TGCGCCAGCAGCCAGACTTGGGACTTGAACACCGGGGAGCTGTTTTTT
few	TRBD2	TRBV5-1	TRBJ2-1	CASSLVASGSIDEQFF	TGCGCCAGCAGCTTGGTGGCTAGCGGGAGTATAGATGAGCAGTTCTTC
.	.	TRBV10-3	TRBJ1-2	CAISESGRGSYGYTF	TGTGCCATCAGTGAGTCGGGAAGGGGAAGCTATGGCTACACCTTC
.	.	TRBV7-9	TRBJ1-1	CASSLKRTPNTEAFF	TGTGCCAGCAGCTTAAAGAGAACACCGAACACTGAAGCTTTCTTT
few	TRBD2	TRBV10-3	TRBJ2-3	CAIRSGGEGTDTQYF	TGTGCCATCAGGTCGGGGGGTGAGGGCACAGATACGCAGTATTTT
few	.	TRBV29-1	TRBJ2-1	CSVGLRDPYNEQFF	TGCAGCGTTGGGCTGCGCGACCCGTACAATGAGCAGTTCTTC
.	.	TRBV7-9	TRBJ1-5	CASSLALTGNQPQHF	TGTGCCAGCAGCTTAGCATTGACAGGCAATCAGCCCCAGCATTTT
.	TRBD2	TRBV24-1	TRBJ2-5	CAIGLAGTETQYF	TGTGCCATCGGACTAGCGGGAACAGAGACCCAGTACTTC
.	.	TRBV5-1	TRBJ2-7	CASNGRPSYEQYF	TGCGCCAGCAACGGGCGACCTTCCTACGAGCAGTACTTC